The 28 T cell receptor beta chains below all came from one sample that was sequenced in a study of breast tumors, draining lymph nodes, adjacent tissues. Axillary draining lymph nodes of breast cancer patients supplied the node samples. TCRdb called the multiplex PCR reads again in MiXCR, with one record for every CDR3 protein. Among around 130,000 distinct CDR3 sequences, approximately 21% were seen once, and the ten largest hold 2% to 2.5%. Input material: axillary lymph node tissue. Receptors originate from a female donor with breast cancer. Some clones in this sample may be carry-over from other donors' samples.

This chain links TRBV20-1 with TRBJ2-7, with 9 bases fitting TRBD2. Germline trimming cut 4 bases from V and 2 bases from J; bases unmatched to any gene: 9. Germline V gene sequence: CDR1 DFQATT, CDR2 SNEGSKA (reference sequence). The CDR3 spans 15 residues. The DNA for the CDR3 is TGCAGTGCTATCTATAGCGGGAGTGGGGCCTACGAGCAGTACTTC. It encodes CSAIYSGSGAYEQYF.

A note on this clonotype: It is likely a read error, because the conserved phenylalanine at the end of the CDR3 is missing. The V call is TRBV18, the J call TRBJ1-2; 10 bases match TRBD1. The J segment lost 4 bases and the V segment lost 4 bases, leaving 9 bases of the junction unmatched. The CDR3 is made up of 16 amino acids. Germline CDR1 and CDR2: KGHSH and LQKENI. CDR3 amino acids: CASSQETGGEGYGYTL. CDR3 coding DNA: TGTGCCAGCTCACAAGAGACAGGGGGCGAGGGCTATGGCTACACCCTC.

The CDR3 nucleotides are TGTGCCACCAGTGATGGAGACCTAGCGGGAGCCTACAATGAGCAGTTCTTC. Its protein is CATSDGDLAGAYNEQFF. This chain joins TRBV24-1 and TRBJ2-1, with 10 positions matching TRBD2. Germline CDR1 reads KGHDR; CDR2 reads SFDVKD. This CDR3 spans 17 amino acids. J was trimmed by 2 bases and V by 3 bases; bases with no gene match: 6.

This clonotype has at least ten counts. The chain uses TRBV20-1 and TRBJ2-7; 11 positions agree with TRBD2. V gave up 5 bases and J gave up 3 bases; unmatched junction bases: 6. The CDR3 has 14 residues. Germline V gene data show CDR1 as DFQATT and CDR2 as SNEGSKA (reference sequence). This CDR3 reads CSAHTSGSNYEQYF. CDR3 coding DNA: TGCAGTGCTCATACTAGCGGGAGCAACTACGAGCAGTACTTC.

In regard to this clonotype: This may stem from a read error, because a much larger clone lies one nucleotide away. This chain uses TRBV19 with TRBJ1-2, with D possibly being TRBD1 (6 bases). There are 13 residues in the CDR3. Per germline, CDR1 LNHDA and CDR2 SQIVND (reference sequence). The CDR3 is CASSIRGSYSYTF. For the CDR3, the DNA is TGTGCCAGTAGTATCAGGGGCAGCTATAGCTACACCTTC.

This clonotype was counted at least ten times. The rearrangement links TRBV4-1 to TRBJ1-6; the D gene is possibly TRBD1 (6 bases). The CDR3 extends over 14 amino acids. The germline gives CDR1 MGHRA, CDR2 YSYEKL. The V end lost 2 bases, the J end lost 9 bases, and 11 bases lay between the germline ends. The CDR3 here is CASSQNPRGSPLHF. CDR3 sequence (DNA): TGCGCCAGCAGCCAAAACCCCAGGGGTTCACCCCTCCACTTT.

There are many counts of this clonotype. The CDR3 DNA reads as TGTGCCAGCAGCCAAGATGGCGGAGGGGTGGGAGGCTACACCTTC. Amino acids: CASSQDGGGVGGYTF. The rearrangement uses TRBV3-1 and TRBJ1-2; TRBD1 might be the D (5 bases). CDR3 length equals 15 residues. Trimming pared 0 bases from V and 8 bases from J, leaving 16 bases between. The germline V gene encodes CDR1 LGHDT and CDR2 YNNKEL (reference sequence). Full variable domain (missing parts from reference TRBV3-1 and TRBJ1-2): DTAVSQTPKYLVTQMGNDKSIKCEQNLGHDTMYWYKQDSKKFLKIMFSYNNKELIINETVPNRFSPKSPDKAHLNLHINSLELGDSAVYFCASSQDGGGVGGYTFGSGTRLTVV.

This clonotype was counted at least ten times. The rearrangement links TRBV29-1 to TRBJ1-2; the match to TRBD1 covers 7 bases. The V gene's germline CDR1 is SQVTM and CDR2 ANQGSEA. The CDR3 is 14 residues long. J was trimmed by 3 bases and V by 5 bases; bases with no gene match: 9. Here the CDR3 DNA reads TGCAGCGTTCGTTCTGACAGGGAAGACTATGGCTACACCTTC. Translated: CSVRSDREDYGYTF.

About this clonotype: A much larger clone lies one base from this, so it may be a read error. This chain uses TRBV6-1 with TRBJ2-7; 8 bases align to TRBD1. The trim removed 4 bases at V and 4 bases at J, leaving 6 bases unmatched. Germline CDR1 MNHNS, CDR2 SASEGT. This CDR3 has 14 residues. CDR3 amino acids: CASSVHRGTYEQYF. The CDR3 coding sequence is TGTGCCAGCAGTGTGCACAGGGGGACATACGAGCAGTACTTC.

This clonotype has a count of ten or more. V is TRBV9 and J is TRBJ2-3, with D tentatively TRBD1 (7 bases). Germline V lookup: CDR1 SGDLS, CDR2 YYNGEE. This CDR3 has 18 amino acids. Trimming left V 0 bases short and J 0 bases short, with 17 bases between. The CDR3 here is CASSVGGTAFTSTDTQYF. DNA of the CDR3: TGTGCCAGCAGCGTAGGCGGGACAGCATTTACTAGCACAGATACGCAGTATTTT.

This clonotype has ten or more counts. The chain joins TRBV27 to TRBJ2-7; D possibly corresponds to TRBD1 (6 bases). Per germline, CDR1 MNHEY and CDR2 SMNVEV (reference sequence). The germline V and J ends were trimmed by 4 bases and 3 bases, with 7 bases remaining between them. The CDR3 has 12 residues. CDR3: CASSSGVYEQYF. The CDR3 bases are TGTGCCAGCAGTTCAGGGGTCTACGAGCAGTACTTC.

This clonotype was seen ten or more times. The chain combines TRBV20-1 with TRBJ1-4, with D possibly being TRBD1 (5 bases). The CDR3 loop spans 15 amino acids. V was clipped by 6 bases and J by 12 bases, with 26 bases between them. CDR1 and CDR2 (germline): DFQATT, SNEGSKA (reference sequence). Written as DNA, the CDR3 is TGCAGTGCCCAAGATTCGGAGATGGCGGGGACCGAACTGTTTTTT. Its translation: CSAQDSEMAGTELFF.

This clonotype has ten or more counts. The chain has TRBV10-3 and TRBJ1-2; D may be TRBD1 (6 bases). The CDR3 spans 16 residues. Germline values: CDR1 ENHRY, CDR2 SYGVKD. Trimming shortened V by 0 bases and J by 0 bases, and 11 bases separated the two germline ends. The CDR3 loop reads CAISESLQGSNYGYTF. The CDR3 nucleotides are TGTGCCATCAGTGAGTCCCTTCAGGGGTCTAACTATGGCTACACCTTC.

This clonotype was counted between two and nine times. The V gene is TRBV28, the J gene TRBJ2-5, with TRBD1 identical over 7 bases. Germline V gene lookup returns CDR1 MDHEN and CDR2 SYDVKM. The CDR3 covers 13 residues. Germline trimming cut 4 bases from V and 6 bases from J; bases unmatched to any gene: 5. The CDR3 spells CASSSRDSQTQYF. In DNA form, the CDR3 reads TGTGCCAGCAGTTCCCGGGACAGCCAGACCCAGTACTTC.

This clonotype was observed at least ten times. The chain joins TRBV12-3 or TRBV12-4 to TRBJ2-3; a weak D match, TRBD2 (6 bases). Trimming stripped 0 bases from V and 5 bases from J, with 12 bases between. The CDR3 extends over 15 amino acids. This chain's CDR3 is CASSLAGGPGDTQYF. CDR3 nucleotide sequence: TGTGCCAGCAGTTTAGCCGGAGGGCCCGGAGATACGCAGTATTTT.

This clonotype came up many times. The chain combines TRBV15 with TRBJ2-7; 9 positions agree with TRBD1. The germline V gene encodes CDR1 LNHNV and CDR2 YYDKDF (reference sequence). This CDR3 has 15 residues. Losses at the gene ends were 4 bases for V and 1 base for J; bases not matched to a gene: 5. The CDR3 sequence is CATSTGTGSSYEQYF. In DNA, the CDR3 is TGTGCCACCAGCACCGGGACAGGGAGTTCCTACGAGCAGTACTTC.

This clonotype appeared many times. The DNA for the CDR3 is TGTGCCAGCAGCCAAGAGAACACCGGGGAGCTGTTTTTT. This encodes CASSQENTGELFF. The genes are TRBV3-1 and TRBJ2-2; D uncertain. The CDR3 runs 13 residues. Trimming pared 0 bases from V and 1 base from J, leaving 0 bases between. Germline V gives CDR1 LGHDT, CDR2 YNNKEL (reference sequence).

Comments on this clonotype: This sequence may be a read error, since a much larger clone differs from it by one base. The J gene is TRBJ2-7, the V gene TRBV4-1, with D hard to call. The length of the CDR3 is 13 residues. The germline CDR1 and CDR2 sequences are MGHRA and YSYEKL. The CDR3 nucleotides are TGCGCCAGCAGCCAAGGCAGTACCTACGTGCAGTACTTC. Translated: CASSQGSTYVQYF.

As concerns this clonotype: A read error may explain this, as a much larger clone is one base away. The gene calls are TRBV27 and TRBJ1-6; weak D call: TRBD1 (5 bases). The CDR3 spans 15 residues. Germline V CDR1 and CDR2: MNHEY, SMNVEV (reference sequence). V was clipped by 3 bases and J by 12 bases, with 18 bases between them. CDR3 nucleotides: TGTGCCAGCAGTTTCGGGTCGAGAGGGGTATTACCCCTCCACTTT. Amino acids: CASSFGSRGVLPLHF.

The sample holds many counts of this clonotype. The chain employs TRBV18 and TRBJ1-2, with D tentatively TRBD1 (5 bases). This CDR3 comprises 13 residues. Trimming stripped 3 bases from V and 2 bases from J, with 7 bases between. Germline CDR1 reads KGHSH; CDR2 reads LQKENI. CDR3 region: CASSPDTNYGYTF. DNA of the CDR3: TGTGCCAGCTCACCGGACACGAACTATGGCTACACCTTC.

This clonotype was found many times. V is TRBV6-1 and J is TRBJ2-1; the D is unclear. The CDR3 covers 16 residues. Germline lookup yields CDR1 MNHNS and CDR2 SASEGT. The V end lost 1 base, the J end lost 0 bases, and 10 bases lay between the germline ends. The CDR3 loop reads CASSEDGTSSYNEQFF. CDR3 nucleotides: TGTGCCAGCAGTGAAGATGGCACGAGCTCCTACAATGAGCAGTTCTTC.

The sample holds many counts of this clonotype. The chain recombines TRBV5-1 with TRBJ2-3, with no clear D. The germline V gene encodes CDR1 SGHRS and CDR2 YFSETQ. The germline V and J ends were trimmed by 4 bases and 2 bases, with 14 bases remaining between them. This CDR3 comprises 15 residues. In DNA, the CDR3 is TGCGCCAGCAGCATCGGCAGCCAACACACAGATACGCAGTATTTT. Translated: CASSIGSQHTDTQYF.

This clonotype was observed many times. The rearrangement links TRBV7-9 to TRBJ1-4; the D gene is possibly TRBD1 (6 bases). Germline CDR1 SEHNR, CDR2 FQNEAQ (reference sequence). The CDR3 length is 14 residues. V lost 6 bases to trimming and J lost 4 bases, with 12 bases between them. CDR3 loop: CASRSTGRNEKLFF. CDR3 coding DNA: TGTGCCAGCAGGTCGACAGGACGTAATGAAAAACTGTTTTTT.

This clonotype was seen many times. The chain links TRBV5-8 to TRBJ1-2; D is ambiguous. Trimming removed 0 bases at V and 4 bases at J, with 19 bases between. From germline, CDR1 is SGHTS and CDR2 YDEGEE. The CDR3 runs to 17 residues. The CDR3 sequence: CASSLGGGDGAGYGYTF. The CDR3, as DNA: TGTGCCAGCAGCTTGGGAGGTGGTGACGGCGCGGGCTATGGCTACACCTTC.

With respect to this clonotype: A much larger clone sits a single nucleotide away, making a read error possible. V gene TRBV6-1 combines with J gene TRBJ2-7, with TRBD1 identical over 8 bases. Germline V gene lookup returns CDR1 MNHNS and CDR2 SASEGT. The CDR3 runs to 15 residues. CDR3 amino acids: CASRVTGGSSYERYF. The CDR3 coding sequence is TGTGCCAGCAGGGTAACAGGGGGGAGCTCCTACGAGCGGTACTTC.

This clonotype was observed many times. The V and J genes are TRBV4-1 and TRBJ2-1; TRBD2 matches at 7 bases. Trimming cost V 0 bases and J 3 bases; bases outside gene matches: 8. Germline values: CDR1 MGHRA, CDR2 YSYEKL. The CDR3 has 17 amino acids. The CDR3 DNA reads TGCGCCAGCAGCCAAGATCAAGTGGGGGGGAGCTACAATGAGCAGTTCTTC. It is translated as CASSQDQVGGSYNEQFF.

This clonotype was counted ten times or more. The CDR3 loop reads CSARDRSGPSGANVLTF. Here the CDR3 DNA reads TGCAGTGCTAGAGATCGATCAGGCCCCTCTGGGGCCAACGTCCTGACTTTC. The chain uses TRBV20-1 and TRBJ2-6, with D hard to call. Germline V gene sequence: CDR1 DFQATT, CDR2 SNEGSKA (reference sequence). This CDR3 has 17 residues. Trimming stripped 0 bases from V and 0 bases from J, with 12 bases between.

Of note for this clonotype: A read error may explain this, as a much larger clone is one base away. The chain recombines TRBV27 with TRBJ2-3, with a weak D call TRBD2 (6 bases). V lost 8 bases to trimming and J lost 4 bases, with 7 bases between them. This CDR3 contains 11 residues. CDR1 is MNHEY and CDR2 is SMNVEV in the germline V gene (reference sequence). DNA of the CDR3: TGTGCCAGCGGGGAGGCAGATACGCAGTATTTT. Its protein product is CASGEADTQYF.